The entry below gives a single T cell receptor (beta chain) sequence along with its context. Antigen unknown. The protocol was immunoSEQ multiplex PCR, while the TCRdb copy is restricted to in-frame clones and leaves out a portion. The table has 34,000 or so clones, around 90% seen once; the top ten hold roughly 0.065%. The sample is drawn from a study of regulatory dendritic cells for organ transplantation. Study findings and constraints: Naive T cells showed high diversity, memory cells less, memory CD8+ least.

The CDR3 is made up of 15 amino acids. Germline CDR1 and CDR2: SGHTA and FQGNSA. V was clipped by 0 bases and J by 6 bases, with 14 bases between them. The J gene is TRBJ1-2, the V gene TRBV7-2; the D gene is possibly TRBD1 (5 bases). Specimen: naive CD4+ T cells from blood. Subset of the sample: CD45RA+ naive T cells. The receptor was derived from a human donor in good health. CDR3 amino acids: CASSLAFGTLNGYTF. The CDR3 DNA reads TGTGCCAGCAGCTTAGCGTTTGGGACTCTAAATGGCTACACCTTC.